This T cell receptor (beta chain) emerged from a study of cytomegalovirus exposure and HLA in healthy donors. Study findings and constraints: Available immune exposure information covered CMV serostatus only.

CDR1 and CDR2 (germline): MNHEY, SVGAGI. Trimming shortened V by 7 bases and J by 3 bases, and 19 bases separated the two germline ends. The CDR3 sequence is 15 residues long. PCR involved 60 Vbeta and 13 Jbeta primers. Generated by immunoSEQ multiplex PCR, the TCRdb table keeps only in-frame clones and is missing some. The sample lists approximately 79,000 clones, 65% to 85% occurring once. This clone was detected a few times. Antigen: not known. The receptor's source is a woman aged 40 to 50 in good health and CMV-seropositive. The specimen sequenced was PBMCs. This sequence joins TRBV6-5 and TRBJ2-7; tentative D call: TRBD1 (7 bases). CDR3 loop: CASKKVEGAFYEQYF. The CDR3 coding sequence is TGTGCCAGCAAGAAGGTGGAGGGGGCTTTCTACGAGCAGTACTTC.